This T cell receptor beta chain was sequenced for a study of long-term antiretroviral therapy in people with HIV. Study-level findings and limits: Clones expanded before ART dominated the repertoire at all time points.

With respect to this clone: Its specificity is unknown.

The CDR3 has 16 amino acids. In germline, CDR1 is LNHDA, CDR2 SQIVND (reference sequence). V dropped 4 bases and J dropped 8; count of bases not matched to a gene: 14. Running of the v3.0 immunoSEQ assay took place at survey level. Clones were read by immunoSEQ multiplex PCR, and TCRdb kept only the in-frame ones, dropping some. The table lists almost 30,000 clones, 75% to 90% of them singletons. This chain joins TRBV19 and TRBJ2-1, with 7 nucleotides matching TRBD2. This receptor was taken from a man between 50 and 59 years old with HIV. The sample in question was unsorted PBMCs, obtained 3.2 years before starting antiretroviral therapy. The CDR3 bases are TGTGCCAGTAGTACCCAATCTAGCGGTATGCTCCATGAGCAGTTCTTC. Translated: CASSTQSSGMLHEQFF.